Listed below are T cell receptor beta chains from one sample, sequenced in a study of T cells in narcolepsy. Libraries were prepared by immunoSEQ multiplex PCR; TCRdb keeps only in-frame clonotypes and omits some of them. In the table there are about 25,000 clones, 84% of which are singletons. Sequencing was done on a sample of CD45RA- memory CD4+ T cells from PBMCs. Every receptor here comes from a human donor with narcolepsy. Both conserved end residues are part of each CDR3. A D gene is named only where the DNA matches it firmly. Clone size is shown for a subset of rows, as once, few, many or a class of expanded clone.

abundance	v_gene	j_gene	len	d_gene	CDR3aa	CDR3nt
.	TRBV5-8	TRBJ2-5	16	TRBD2	CASSFGLAGVRETQYF	TGTGCCAGCAGCTTCGGACTAGCGGGAGTACGGGAGACCCAGTACTTC
.	TRBV7-2	TRBJ2-5	11	.	CASAVGETQYF	TGTGCCAGCGCGGTGGGAGAGACCCAGTACTTC
few	TRBV11-2	TRBJ2-7	14	.	CASSLLGARSEQYF	TGTGCCAGCAGCTTATTAGGTGCAAGGTCCGAGCAGTACTTC
.	TRBV4-3	TRBJ2-3	15	TRBD1	CASSQNPTGTDTQYF	TGCGCCAGCAGCCAGAACCCGACAGGGACAGATACGCAGTATTTT
.	TRBV19	TRBJ2-3	14	.	CASTEGTGTDTQYF	TGTGCCAGTACGGAGGGGACGGGCACAGATACGCAGTATTTT
.	TRBV20-1	TRBJ2-2	11	.	CSGREAGELFF	TGCAGTGGTCGGGAAGCCGGGGAGCTGTTTTTT
.	TRBV7-2	TRBJ1-5	13	.	CASSPGPREPQHF	TGTGCCAGCAGCCCTGGACCCCGTGAGCCCCAGCATTTT
once	TRBV7-2	TRBJ2-7	15	TRBD2	CASSLAFRTSDEQYF	TGTGCCAGCAGCTTAGCGTTCAGGACTAGCGACGAGCAGTACTTC
.	TRBV4-2	TRBJ2-3	14	.	CASSQGRSTDTQYF	TGTGCCAGCAGCCAGGGGCGGAGCACAGATACGCAGTATTTT
.	TRBV6-4	TRBJ2-1	15	TRBD2	CASRQTSGSIGEQFF	TGTGCCAGCAGGCAAACTAGCGGGAGCATAGGTGAGCAGTTCTTC
.	TRBV27	TRBJ2-3	15	.	CASSLRNRLTDTQYF	TGTGCCAGCAGTTTGAGAAACAGACTCACAGATACGCAGTATTTT
.	TRBV25-1	TRBJ2-3	14	.	CASSESESTDTQYF	TGTGCCAGCAGTGAGTCAGAGAGCACAGATACGCAGTATTTT
.	TRBV29-1	TRBJ2-7	14	.	CSVLVLGPAYEQYF	TGCAGCGTCTTAGTCCTCGGGCCGGCCTACGAGCAGTACTTC
.	TRBV5-5	TRBJ2-5	13	TRBD1	CASSLAGGETQYF	TGTGCCAGCAGCTTGGCAGGGGGAGAGACCCAGTACTTC
.	TRBV28	TRBJ1-6	13	.	CASSFSENSPLHF	TGTGCCAGCAGTTTTTCGGAGAATTCACCCCTCCACTTT
.	TRBV27	TRBJ1-1	14	.	CASSLQGVGTEAFF	TGTGCCAGCAGTTTACAGGGTGTTGGTACTGAAGCTTTCTTT
.	TRBV28	TRBJ2-2	17	.	CASSFLAGFANTGELFF	TGTGCCAGCAGTTTTTTGGCGGGCTTCGCGAACACCGGGGAGCTGTTTTTT
.	TRBV28	TRBJ2-4	14	.	CASTTNGGKNIQYF	TGTGCCAGCACAACAAACGGGGGCAAAAACATTCAGTACTTC
.	TRBV11-2	TRBJ2-7	11	.	CASSLDIQQYF	TGTGCCAGCAGCTTGGACATCCAACAGTACTTC
.	TRBV6-5	TRBJ1-2	13	TRBD1	CASRRQGIYGYTF	TGTGCCAGCAGACGACAGGGGATTTATGGCTACACCTTC
.	TRBV27	TRBJ1-5	16	.	CASSSLAGSSNQPQHF	TGTGCCAGCAGCTCGCTGGCGGGATCGAGCAATCAGCCCCAGCATTTT
.	TRBV28	TRBJ2-5	13	.	CASSFREQETQYF	TGTGCCAGCAGTTTCAGAGAACAAGAGACCCAGTACTTC
.	TRBV28	TRBJ1-6	15	.	CASNLPGSGNSPLHF	TGTGCCAGCAACCTACCCGGTTCGGGGAATTCACCCCTCCACTTT
few	TRBV11-2	TRBJ1-4	16	.	CASSLVGFGGNEKLFF	TGTGCCAGCAGCTTAGTAGGGTTTGGGGGTAATGAAAAACTGTTTTTT
.	TRBV7-9	TRBJ1-1	13	.	CASSPQGNPEAFF	TGTGCCAGCAGCCCCCAAGGGAACCCTGAAGCTTTCTTT
.	TRBV27	TRBJ2-3	15	TRBD2	CASSTQRETTDMQYF	TGTGCCAGCAGTACCCAGCGGGAGACCACAGATATGCAGTATTTT
.	TRBV6-6	TRBJ2-3	14	TRBD2	CASTLAGGGDTQYF	TGTGCCAGCACCCTAGCGGGAGGTGGAGATACGCAGTATTTT
.	TRBV19	TRBJ1-2	15	.	CASSEHRTAGSGYTF	TGTGCCAGTAGCGAACATAGGACAGCCGGCTCTGGCTACACCTTC
.	TRBV9	TRBJ2-1	18	TRBD2	CASSVEVASGSRGYEQFF	TGTGCCAGCAGCGTAGAGGTGGCTAGCGGGAGTCGAGGCTATGAGCAGTTCTTC
.	TRBV5-1	TRBJ2-2	16	TRBD1	CASSLGQGSLTGELFF	TGCGCCAGCAGCTTGGGACAGGGGAGTCTCACCGGGGAGCTGTTTTTT
.	TRBV14	TRBJ1-2	16	.	CASSQASPAANYGYTF	TGTGCCAGCAGCCAAGCATCGCCAGCCGCTAACTATGGCTACACCTTC
few	TRBV19	TRBJ2-6	18	.	CASSPVGFTYSGANVLTF	TGTGCCAGTAGTCCGGTAGGGTTCACCTACTCTGGGGCCAACGTCCTGACTTTC
.	TRBV28	TRBJ2-5	14	.	CASTSTKRQETQYF	TGTGCCAGCACTTCGACCAAGAGGCAGGAGACCCAGTACTTC
.	TRBV11-3	TRBJ2-2	14	.	CASSLGPATGELFF	TGTGCCAGCAGCTTAGGTCCGGCCACCGGGGAGCTGTTTTTT
.	TRBV5-4	TRBJ2-3	15	TRBD2	CASSTLAGDTDTQYF	TGTGCCAGCAGCACCTTAGCGGGAGACACAGATACGCAGTATTTT
.	TRBV28	TRBJ2-2	17	.	CASSLTGWGTNTGELFF	TGTGCCAGCAGTCTAACAGGTTGGGGAACGAACACCGGGGAGCTGTTTTTT
once	TRBV27	TRBJ1-2	12	.	CASSSGSYGYTF	TGTGCCAGCAGTTCCGGGAGCTATGGCTACACCTTC
.	TRBV18	TRBJ1-1	13	.	CASSPSGGTEAFF	TGTGCCAGCTCACCTTCTGGGGGGACTGAAGCTTTCTTT
.	TRBV7-2	TRBJ1-1	15	.	CASSRGRDGLFEAFF	TGTGCCAGCAGCCGGGGCCGGGACGGACTTTTTGAAGCTTTCTTT
.	TRBV28	TRBJ1-1	11	TRBD1	CASAETGSAFF	TGTGCCAGCGCTGAGACAGGGTCGGCTTTCTTT
.	TRBV29-1	TRBJ2-1	13	.	CSVARQSYNEQFF	TGCAGCGTTGCCAGGCAGTCCTACAATGAGCAGTTCTTC
.	TRBV7-9	TRBJ1-3	13	.	CASSRDVGNTIYF	TGTGCCAGCAGCAGGGACGTAGGAAACACCATATATTTT
.	TRBV2	TRBJ2-1	12	.	CASSATPGEQFF	TGTGCCAGCAGTGCCACCCCTGGGGAGCAGTTCTTC